This TCR beta chain came from a study of response to subunit inactivated influenza vaccine. TCRdb reanalysed the RT-PCR reads using MiXCR and keeps one entry per CDR3 protein. The sample has hundreds of thousands of distinct CDR3 sequences; 14% are singletons. Germline CDR1 is DFQATT and CDR2 is SNEGSKA (reference sequence). The CDR3 length is 14 residues. V lost 5 bases and J lost 2, with 15 bases in between. This clonotype was obtained from a man aged 50 to 59 who received an inactivated influenza vaccine. J is TRBJ2-5 and V is TRBV20-1, with D possibly matching TRBD1 (6 bases). The sample consisted of PBMCs from blood, taken less than 15 days before vaccination. CDR3 loop: CSAVHRVLQETQYF. The CDR3 DNA sequence: TGCAGTGCTGTTCACAGGGTTTTGCAAGAGACCCAGTACTTC.